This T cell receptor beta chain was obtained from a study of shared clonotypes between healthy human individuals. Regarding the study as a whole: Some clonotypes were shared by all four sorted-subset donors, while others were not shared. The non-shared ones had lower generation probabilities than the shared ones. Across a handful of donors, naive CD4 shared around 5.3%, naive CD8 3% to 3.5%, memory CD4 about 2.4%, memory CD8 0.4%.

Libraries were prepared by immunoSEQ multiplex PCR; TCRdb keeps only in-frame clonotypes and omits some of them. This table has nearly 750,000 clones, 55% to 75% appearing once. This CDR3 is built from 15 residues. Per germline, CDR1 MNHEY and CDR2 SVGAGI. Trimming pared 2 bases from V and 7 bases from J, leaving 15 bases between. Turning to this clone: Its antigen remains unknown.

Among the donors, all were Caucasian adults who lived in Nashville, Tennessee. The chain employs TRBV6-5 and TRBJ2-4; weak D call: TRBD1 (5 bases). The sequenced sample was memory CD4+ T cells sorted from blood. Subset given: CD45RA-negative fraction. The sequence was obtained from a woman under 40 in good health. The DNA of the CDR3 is TGTGCCAGCAGTTACGCGAAGGGGATAGCCAACATTCAGTACTTC. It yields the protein CASSYAKGIANIQYF.